Each of the 26 T cell receptor beta chains below was sequenced from the same sample in a study of blood T cell repertoires in COVID-19. Generated by immunoSEQ multiplex PCR, the TCRdb table keeps only in-frame clones and is missing some. This sample has approximately 390,000 clones, with about 90% found just once. The sequenced sample was peripheral blood. The source of these receptors is a woman in her sixties with COVID-19, enrolled during active disease.

This clone came up once. The gene calls are TRBV5-8 and TRBJ1-1; maybe TRBD1 (6 bases). The V end was cut by 2 bases, the J end by 5 bases, with 10 bases between. Germline lookup yields CDR1 SGHTS and CDR2 YDEGEE. This CDR3 has 13 residues. The CDR3 bases are TGTGCCAGCAGCTTCAGGGGCAGGACTGAAGCTTTCTTT. This codes for CASSFRGRTEAFF.

This chain uses TRBV28 with TRBJ2-3; the D gene is possibly TRBD1 (6 bases). The CDR3 totals 13 residues. The germline CDR1 and CDR2 sequences are MDHEN and SYDVKM. V lost 7 bases and J 2 bases, leaving 10 bases between the germline ends. CDR3 DNA sequence: TGTGCCAGCAACGAGGGGGTCACAGATACGCAGTATTTT. Encoded protein: CASNEGVTDTQYF.

The rearrangement uses TRBV7-2 and TRBJ1-3; D gene unclear. Trimming pared 5 bases from V and 0 bases from J, leaving 11 bases between. CDR1 is SGHTA, CDR2 FQGNSA, per germline. This CDR3 region has 15 residues. The CDR3 coding sequence is TGTGCCAGCAGCCCTGCCCTAGCCTCTGGAAACACCATATATTTT. Residues: CASSPALASGNTIYF.

The chain carries TRBV7-3 and TRBJ2-1; TRBD2 might be the D (6 bases). V was cut by 1 base and J by 8 bases, with 9 bases left in between. The CDR3 consists of 13 residues. Germline V gene sequence: CDR1 SGHTA, CDR2 FQGTGA. The CDR3 DNA reads TGTGCCAGCAGCTTAATGGAGGGCTATGAGCAGTTCTTC. Protein product: CASSLMEGYEQFF.

This clone has more than one count but fewer than ten. J is TRBJ1-2 and V is TRBV5-4, with a weak D call TRBD1 (5 bases). Germline lookup yields CDR1 SGHNT and CDR2 YYREEE (reference sequence). Trimming took off 4 bases at V and 5 bases at J, with 15 bases between the two ends. This CDR3 has 14 amino acids. CDR3: CASSPPGNQYGYTF. Here the CDR3 DNA reads TGTGCCAGCAGCCCACCAGGGAATCAATATGGCTACACCTTC.

The V gene is TRBV7-2, the J gene TRBJ1-5; TRBD1 aligns across 10 bases. The CDR3 sequence is 14 residues long. Germline CDR1 reads SGHTA; CDR2 reads FQGNSA. The J segment lost 7 bases and the V segment lost 5 bases, leaving 5 bases of the junction unmatched. CDR3 residues: CASSRTGGSQPQHF. The CDR3 bases are TGTGCCAGCAGCCGGACAGGGGGTTCGCAGCCCCAGCATTTT. The entire variable domain, with the rest obtained from reference TRBV7-2 and TRBJ1-5, is as follows: GAGVSQSPSNKVTEKGKDVELRCDPISGHTALYWYRQSLGQGLEFLIYFQGNSAPDKSGLPSDRFSAERTGGSVSTLTIQRTQQEDSAVYLCASSRTGGSQPQHFGDGTRLSIL.

The V gene is TRBV5-4, the J gene TRBJ1-1; TRBD1 is a possible D gene (5 bases). Deletions cut 4 bases from V and 1 base from J, with 14 bases between. The CDR3 has 15 residues. Germline values: CDR1 SGHNT, CDR2 YYREEE (reference sequence). Here the CDR3 DNA reads TGTGCCAGCAGCCCGGGGGGTGTGAGGAACACTGAAGCTTTCTTT. Translated: CASSPGGVRNTEAFF.

The rearrangement links TRBV9 to TRBJ1-2, with D perhaps matching TRBD1 (5 bases). Germline-derived CDR1 and CDR2 are SGDLS and YYNGEE. V was shortened by 3 bases and J by 0 bases, with 18 bases between the two germline ends. The CDR3 runs 17 residues. The CDR3 reads CASSEPRMGEANYGYTF. The CDR3 DNA reads TGTGCCAGCAGCGAGCCGAGGATGGGGGAGGCTAACTATGGCTACACCTTC.

The rearrangement joins TRBV28 to TRBJ1-5, with D unresolved. This CDR3 region has 13 residues. Germline CDR1 MDHEN, CDR2 SYDVKM. The V gene lost 2 bases and the J gene lost 5 bases, with 7 bases spanning the gap. The CDR3 protein is CASSLLADQPQHF. In DNA, the CDR3 is TGTGCCAGCAGTTTACTAGCGGATCAGCCCCAGCATTTT.

The chain uses TRBV18 and TRBJ1-2, with a weak D call TRBD1 (6 bases). The CDR3 has 13 amino acids. V lost 6 bases, J lost 6 bases, and 14 bases lay in between. Germline V gene lookup returns CDR1 KGHSH and CDR2 LQKENI. The CDR3: CASSARGTDGYTF. The CDR3 DNA reads as TGTGCCAGCTCGGCCAGGGGTACGGATGGCTACACCTTC.

The rearrangement joins TRBV5-5 to TRBJ1-1; 11 bases agree with TRBD1. The CDR3 runs 16 residues. V lost 4 bases to trimming and J lost 2 bases; unmatched junction nucleotides: 7. Germline V CDR1 and CDR2: SGHKS, YYEKEE (reference sequence). Here the CDR3 reads CASSPGTGGPNTEAFF. For the CDR3, the DNA is TGTGCCAGCAGCCCCGGGACAGGGGGACCCAACACTGAAGCTTTCTTT.

The genes are TRBV6-5 and TRBJ1-6; 9 positions match TRBD1. Looked up from germline, CDR1 is MNHEY and CDR2 is SVGAGI. V gave up 7 bases and J gave up 9 bases; unmatched junction bases: 10. The CDR3 sequence is 15 residues long. Written as DNA, the CDR3 is TGTGCCAGCACCCCCGGGACAGGGAGTATTTCACCCCTCCACTTT. Residues: CASTPGTGSISPLHF.

This clone was seen just once. The V and J genes are TRBV4-1 and TRBJ2-1, with 8 bases matching TRBD2. Looked up from germline, CDR1 is MGHRA and CDR2 is YSYEKL. This CDR3 is built from 16 residues. The V and J ends lost 3 bases and 4 bases, in that order; junction bases with no gene match: 8. CDR3 sequence: CASSHYRGGIYNEQFF. The CDR3 DNA reads as TGCGCCAGCAGCCATTACCGGGGGGGGATATACAATGAGCAGTTCTTC.

The chain uses TRBV10-2 and TRBJ1-5; no clear D. Trimming took 4 bases from V and 6 from J, leaving 16 bases between them. CDR1 and CDR2 from the germline V gene are WSHSY and SAAADI. This CDR3 contains 15 residues. CDR3 protein: CASSALGLSGQPQHF. The CDR3 DNA reads TGCGCCAGCAGTGCTCTGGGCTTGTCAGGTCAGCCCCAGCATTTT.

The chain joins TRBV5-1 to TRBJ2-7; TRBD1 matches at 8 bases. V was clipped by 4 bases and J by 5 bases; unmatched bases: 8. Germline V gene data show CDR1 as SGHRS and CDR2 as YFSETQ. This CDR3 is 14 amino acids long. This CDR3 is CASSIGTGLDEQYF. The CDR3 nucleotides are TGCGCCAGCAGCATCGGGACAGGACTCGACGAGCAGTACTTC.

The chain is built from TRBV28 and TRBJ1-4, with 7 nucleotides matching TRBD1. V trimming: 7 bases; J trimming: 4 bases; junction bases outside the gene matches: 6. CDR1 is MDHEN and CDR2 is SYDVKM in the germline V gene. The CDR3 totals 14 residues. The CDR3 DNA reads TGTGCCAGCAAGCGGACAGGACTTAATGAAAAACTGTTTTTT. Translation: CASKRTGLNEKLFF.

The V call is TRBV6-5, the J call TRBJ1-4, with D possibly TRBD1 on 6 matching bases. V was pared by 4 bases and J by 8 bases, with 17 bases between. Germline-derived CDR1 and CDR2 are MNHEY and SVGAGI. The CDR3 sequence is 15 residues long. The CDR3 bases are TGTGCCAGCAGTTCCCGGGGGGGGCTAAGGGAAAAACTGTTTTTT. Its protein product is CASSSRGGLREKLFF.

J is TRBJ1-4 and V is TRBV5-8; perhaps TRBD1 as D (5 bases). The CDR3 contains 15 residues. Trimming removed 1 base from V and 7 bases from J, with 14 bases in between. Germline V gene sequence: CDR1 SGHTS, CDR2 YDEGEE. In DNA form, the CDR3 reads TGTGCCAGCAGCTTGATTCTCAGCGGGGGTGAAAAACTGTTTTTT. It translates to CASSLILSGGEKLFF. The complete variable domain, with remaining parts taken from reference TRBV5-8 and TRBJ1-4, reads EAGVTQSPTHLIKTRGQQATLRCSPISGHTSVYWYQQALGLGLQFLLWYDEGEERNRGNFPPRFSGRQFPNYSSELNVNALELEDSALYLCASSLILSGGEKLFFGSGTQLSVL.

The chain employs TRBV5-5 and TRBJ2-3; D is ambiguous. Germline lookup yields CDR1 SGHKS and CDR2 YYEKEE (reference sequence). The CDR3 has 16 amino acids. The V end was cut by 1 base, the J end by 2 bases, with 14 bases between. CDR3 region: CASSLLGSIYTDTQYF. The CDR3 region has the DNA TGTGCCAGCAGCTTGTTGGGCAGCATCTACACAGATACGCAGTATTTT.

The V call is TRBV7-9, the J call TRBJ1-6; maybe TRBD1 (5 bases). The length of the CDR3 is 17 residues. V was trimmed by 5 bases and J by 5 bases, leaving 19 bases between them. Germline CDR1 and CDR2: SEHNR and FQNEAQ (reference sequence). DNA for the CDR3: TGTGCCAGCAGCCCTCTGGGGGGGGTGTCGAATAATTCACCCCTCCACTTT. This translates into CASSPLGGVSNNSPLHF.

CDR3 sequence reads: CASSTPGGAPDQPQHF. DNA for the CDR3: TGTGCCAGCAGTACGCCCGGGGGGGCCCCGGATCAGCCCCAGCATTTT. The genes are TRBV2 and TRBJ1-5; maybe TRBD1 (6 bases). The germline V and J ends were trimmed by 5 bases and 5 bases, with 19 bases remaining between them. The germline V gene has CDR1 SNHLY and CDR2 FYNNEI. This CDR3 has 16 residues.

V and J are TRBV19 and TRBJ1-1; 9 nucleotides align to TRBD1. CDR1 and CDR2 (germline): LNHDA, SQIVND (reference sequence). This CDR3 is 16 amino acids long. Trimming removed 4 bases from V and 0 bases from J; junction bases left unmatched: 6. The CDR3 region has the DNA TGTGCCAGTAGTACCGACGGGACAGGGCTGAACACTGAAGCTTTCTTT. As protein: CASSTDGTGLNTEAFF.

V usage is TRBV18 and J usage is TRBJ1-1; no definite D call. The CDR3 covers 16 residues. Germline lookup yields CDR1 KGHSH and CDR2 LQKENI. With 2 bases removed from V and 0 bases from J, the gap between germline ends came to 13 bases. CDR3 amino acids: CASSPSIRELNTEAFF. CDR3 coding DNA: TGTGCCAGCTCACCATCTATTCGGGAACTGAACACTGAAGCTTTCTTT.

This sequence joins TRBV7-9 and TRBJ2-2; D is unclear. The CDR3 spans 15 residues. CDR1 is SEHNR, CDR2 FQNEAQ, per germline (reference sequence). The V gene lost 4 bases and the J gene lost 2 bases, with 11 bases spanning the gap. The CDR3 is CASSSLGSNTGELFF. In DNA, the CDR3 is TGTGCCAGCAGCTCCCTTGGCTCTAACACCGGGGAGCTGTTTTTT.

This chain connects TRBV5-4 to TRBJ2-3; tentatively, D is TRBD1 (5 bases). The germline V gene has CDR1 SGHNT and CDR2 YYREEE (reference sequence). The CDR3 runs to 16 residues. Trimming stripped 5 bases from V and 2 bases from J, with 18 bases between. This chain's CDR3 is CASSIKQGTYTDTQYF. The CDR3 DNA is TGTGCCAGCAGTATAAAGCAGGGAACCTACACAGATACGCAGTATTTT.

The chain recombines TRBV12-3 or TRBV12-4 with TRBJ1-1; D is undetermined. CDR3 length equals 12 residues. The V and J ends lost 5 bases and 11 bases respectively, with 15 bases between them. The CDR3 is CASSPSPSGAFF. In nucleotides, the CDR3 is TGTGCCAGCAGTCCCTCCCCGTCAGGCGCTTTCTTT.